The clone carrying this TCR beta chain was observed a few times. Mismatch with germline at one junction end may stem from a read error. Per germline, CDR1 DFQATT and CDR2 SNEGSKA (reference sequence). The CDR3 is 11 residues long. Primers: 60 Vbeta forward and 13 Jbeta reverse. Study processing details: Per a later analysis, the number of unique TCR beta chains was roughly 80 million, of which 9 million to 14 million were shared. Assay: immunoSEQ multiplex PCR; the TCRdb copy retains only in-frame clones and omits some. For V, J and clone size, that table is used; D and trimming come from the DNA. The sample has approximately 110,000 clones; about 80% are singletons. The sample belongs to a study of cytomegalovirus exposure and HLA in healthy donors.

The receptor was isolated from a woman under 30 in good health and CMV-seropositive. The genes are TRBV20-1 and TRBJ2-1; 7 bases align to TRBD1. The sample was PBMCs. The CDR3 sequence: CSARDTGELFF. The CDR3 nucleotides read TGCAGTGCTAGAGATACAGGGGAGCTGTTCTTC.